Listed here are 27 T cell receptor beta chains from one sample, sequenced in a study of T cells in Graves' hyperthyroidism and ophthalmopathy. RNA transcripts were the template for amplifying TCR beta CDR3 regions. RT-PCR in the first round (using the HTBI primer set) targeted the TCR CDR3. Each CDR3 protein is one row after TCRdb ran MiXCR on the multiplex PCR reads. This table holds about 640,000 distinct CDR3 sequences, about a fifth found once. Sequencing input: blood. These receptors originate from a man between 25 and 39 years old with Graves' ophthalmopathy.

This clonotype was found many times. The chain uses TRBV24-1 and TRBJ2-3, with TRBD2 identical over 8 bases. This CDR3 is 16 amino acids long. Germline V gene lookup returns CDR1 KGHDR and CDR2 SFDVKD. The J segment lost 5 bases and the V segment lost 7 bases, leaving 13 bases of the junction unmatched. The CDR3 region is CATSPSGSAREDTQYF. In DNA, the CDR3 is TGTGCCACCAGCCCGAGCGGGAGCGCACGGGAAGATACGCAGTATTTT.

This clonotype has at least ten counts. The chain has TRBV3-1 and TRBJ2-7; 7 nucleotides align to TRBD1. This CDR3 region has 17 residues. The junction had 11 bases not matched to a gene; V was cut back by 3 bases and J by 0 bases. The V gene's germline CDR1 is LGHDT and CDR2 YNNKEL (reference sequence). CDR3 DNA: TGTGCCAGCAGCCACCTGCTGACAGGGATAGGCTCCTACGAGCAGTACTTC. Translation gives CASSHLLTGIGSYEQYF.

This clonotype showed up many times. V gene TRBV5-1 combines with J gene TRBJ2-3; tentative D call: TRBD2 (6 bases). V shed 4 bases and J shed 4 bases, with 10 bases lying between them. Per germline, CDR1 SGHRS and CDR2 YFSETQ. The CDR3 is 13 amino acids. CDR3 sequence reads: CASSNPGADTQYF. CDR3 nucleotides: TGCGCCAGCAGCAACCCGGGGGCAGATACGCAGTATTTT.

A few counts support this clonotype. The V and J genes are TRBV11-3 and TRBJ2-7; 9 positions match TRBD2. Germline V gives CDR1 SGHNT, CDR2 YENEEA. V dropped 0 bases and J dropped 5; count of bases not matched to a gene: 5. There are 15 residues in the CDR3. The CDR3 sequence is CASSLEGAGGHEQYF. For the CDR3, the DNA is TGTGCCAGCAGCTTAGAAGGAGCGGGAGGCCACGAGCAGTACTTC.

The chain is built from TRBV7-9 and TRBJ2-1, with 8 bases identical to TRBD2. The CDR3 is made up of 14 amino acids. V lost 8 bases and J lost 3; bases outside the gene matches: 6. The V gene's germline CDR1 is SEHNR and CDR2 FQNEAQ (reference sequence). Here the CDR3 DNA reads TGTGCCAGCTCTCCGGGACTAGACTACAATGAGCAGTTCTTC. Translated, it gives CASSPGLDYNEQFF.

The chain recombines TRBV7-2 with TRBJ2-3; TRBD2 matches 9 bases. Germline V gives CDR1 SGHTA, CDR2 FQGNSA. The trim removed 0 bases at V and 5 bases at J, leaving 9 bases unmatched. The CDR3 runs 17 residues. CDR3 in amino acids: CASSLALLAGVGDTQYF. The CDR3 DNA reads as TGTGCCAGCAGCTTAGCGCTCTTAGCGGGAGTTGGAGATACGCAGTATTTT.

Only one count was recorded for this clonotype. This chain connects TRBV11-2 to TRBJ2-5; D remains ambiguous. V was trimmed by 5 bases and J by 4 bases, leaving 5 bases between them. This CDR3 is built from 11 residues. Germline CDR1 and CDR2: SGHAT and FQNNGV. The CDR3 DNA reads as TGTGCCAGCAGCGTCACAGAGACCCAGTACTTC. Protein sequence: CASSVTETQYF.

This clonotype was detected only a few times. The CDR3 spells CASSSAGTAYGYTF. In nucleotides, the CDR3 is TGTGCCAGCAGTTCGGCCGGGACGGCCTATGGCTACACCTTC. V usage is TRBV6-1 and J usage is TRBJ1-2; a weak D match, TRBD1 (5 bases). The V and J ends lost 5 bases and 4 bases respectively, with 14 bases between them. Germline V gene lookup returns CDR1 MNHNS and CDR2 SASEGT. The CDR3 totals 14 residues.

Turning to this clonotype: Mismatch with germline at one junction end may stem from a read error. The CDR3 nucleotides read TGTGTCTGGAGTACGGGGTCGGGTCTCGCCGGGGAGCTGTTTTTT. It yields the protein CVWSTGSGLAGELFF. V and J are TRBV30 and TRBJ2-2; TRBD2 might be the D (5 bases). Per the germline V gene, CDR1 is GTSNPN and CDR2 is SVGIG (reference sequence). The CDR3 sequence is 15 residues long.

The V and J genes are TRBV11-2 and TRBJ2-1; TRBD1 is a possible D gene (6 bases). Germline assignment: CDR1 SGHAT and CDR2 FQNNGV. The length of the CDR3 is 11 residues. Trimming pared 4 bases from V and 14 bases from J, leaving 12 bases between. This CDR3 is CASSSGTREFF. The CDR3, as DNA: TGTGCCAGCAGCTCCGGGACACGGGAGTTCTTC.

This clonotype occurred many times. The chain carries TRBV28 and TRBJ1-1, with D unclear. The CDR3 is made up of 13 amino acids. Trimming removed 5 bases at V and 0 bases at J, with 7 bases between. The germline V gene has CDR1 MDHEN and CDR2 SYDVKM. CDR3 in amino acids: CASSANVNTEAFF. Written as DNA, the CDR3 is TGTGCCAGCAGTGCGAATGTGAACACTGAAGCTTTCTTT.

The rearrangement joins TRBV15 to TRBJ2-5; D unresolved. The CDR3 runs to 14 residues. Deletions cut 1 base from V and 2 bases from J, with 8 bases between. Germline V gene lookup returns CDR1 LNHNV and CDR2 YYDKDF (reference sequence). This CDR3 is CATSRAAHQETQYF. In nucleotides, the CDR3 is TGTGCCACCAGCAGAGCAGCTCATCAAGAGACCCAGTACTTC. The full variable domain, its missing parts supplied by reference TRBV15 and TRBJ2-5, is DAMVIQNPRYQVTQFGKPVTLSCSQTLNHNVMYWYQQKSSQAPKLLFHYYDKDFNNEADTPDNFQSRRPNTSFCFLDIRSPGLGDTAMYLCATSRAAHQETQYFGPGTRLLVL.

This clonotype was seen only once. This chain links TRBV7-9 with TRBJ2-3, with TRBD1 as a possible D gene (6 bases). There are 15 residues in the CDR3. Trimming took 6 bases from V and 6 from J, leaving 19 bases between them. Germline V lookup: CDR1 SEHNR, CDR2 FQNEAQ (reference sequence). CDR3: CASSPQGQSTDTQYF. The CDR3 DNA reads TGTGCCAGCAGTCCCCAGGGACAATCCACGGATACGCAGTATTTT.

This clonotype appeared many times. This chain uses TRBV30 with TRBJ1-5; possible D gene TRBD1, 6 bases. V was trimmed by 5 bases and J by 4 bases, leaving 12 bases between them. The CDR3 sequence is 13 residues long. Germline V gene lookup returns CDR1 GTSNPN and CDR2 SVGIG (reference sequence). The CDR3 loop is CAWADRINQPQHF. Here the CDR3 DNA reads TGTGCCTGGGCCGACAGGATAAATCAGCCCCAGCATTTT. The full variable domain, its missing parts supplied by reference TRBV30 and TRBJ1-5, is SQTIHQWPATLVQPVGSPLSLECTVEGTSNPNLYWYRQAAGRGLQLLFYSVGIGQISSEVPQNLSASRPQDRQFILSSKKLLLSDSGFYLCAWADRINQPQHFGDGTRLSIL.

Comment on this clonotype: This may arise from a read error, as a much more abundant clone is one base away. The gene calls are TRBV7-3 and TRBJ1-1; TRBD1 matches at 8 bases. V lost 3 bases to trimming and J lost 11 bases; unmatched junction nucleotides: 5. The CDR3 has 12 residues. Germline values: CDR1 SGHTA, CDR2 FQGTGA. CDR3 sequence: CASSFPRGPAFF. The DNA for the CDR3 is TGTGCCAGCAGCTTCCCCAGGGGGCCCGCTTTCTTT.

This clonotype occurred a few times. V gene TRBV7-8 combines with J gene TRBJ2-1, with D maybe TRBD2 (6 bases). V lost 6 bases, J lost 6 bases, and 15 bases lay in between. CDR1 is SGHVS, CDR2 FQNEAQ, per germline. This CDR3 has 14 amino acids. The CDR3 protein is CASSIPARGNEQFF. CDR3 bases: TGTGCCAGCAGTATTCCGGCGCGGGGCAATGAGCAGTTCTTC.

The table lists this clonotype with a few counts. The chain couples TRBV24-1 to TRBJ2-1; 10 bases fit TRBD2. Trimming cost V 6 bases and J 10 bases; bases outside gene matches: 11. This CDR3 is built from 15 residues. Germline CDR1 KGHDR, CDR2 SFDVKD. The DNA for the CDR3 is TGTGCCACCAGTCGAGCGGGAGGGGGATCAGTAGAGCAGTTCTTC. It translates to CATSRAGGGSVEQFF.

For this clonotype: With a much larger clone just one base away, this may be a read error. The chain has TRBV2 and TRBJ2-3, with 8 positions matching TRBD1. Germline loops: CDR1 SNHLY, CDR2 FYNNEI. This CDR3 comprises 15 residues. The CDR3 region has the DNA TGTGCCAGCAGTCCCGGACAGGGCAACACAGATACGCAGTGTTTT. This codes for CASSPGQGNTDTQCF.

In this sample, this clonotype turned up a few times. The chain has TRBV13 and TRBJ2-2; 13 bases match TRBD2. V lost 5 bases and J lost 3; bases outside the gene matches: 6. Germline V gives CDR1 PRHDT, CDR2 FYEKMQ (reference sequence). This CDR3 comprises 17 residues. The CDR3 loop reads CASSALLAGGHTGELFF. CDR3 bases: TGTGCCAGCAGCGCCCTACTAGCGGGAGGGCACACCGGGGAGCTGTTTTTT.

In DNA form, the CDR3 reads TGTGCCAGCAGTTTTCTAGGGACCCCACTCTATGGCTACACCTTC. It encodes CASSFLGTPLYGYTF. V gene TRBV12-3 or TRBV12-4 combines with J gene TRBJ1-2; D possibly corresponds to TRBD1 (5 bases). CDR3 length: 15 amino acids. V was shortened by 3 bases and J by 4 bases, with 15 bases between the two germline ends.

This clonotype turned up a few times. This sequence joins TRBV10-1 and TRBJ2-1, with D possibly matching TRBD2 (6 bases). V was trimmed by 4 bases and J by 5 bases, leaving 21 bases between them. CDR3 length: 17 amino acids. Germline V CDR1 and CDR2: WNHNN, SYGVQD (reference sequence). The DNA for the CDR3 is TGCGCCAGCAGTGCCGGGAGAGACCTTCTTAAAAACAATGAGCAGTTCTTC. Translating gives CASSAGRDLLKNNEQFF.

The V and J genes are TRBV9 and TRBJ2-7, with D perhaps matching TRBD1 (6 bases). Trimming pared 0 bases from V and 2 bases from J, leaving 9 bases between. Germline CDR1 reads SGDLS; CDR2 reads YYNGEE. The CDR3 runs 14 residues. The CDR3 spells CASSVGTDPYEQYF. The CDR3 region has the DNA TGTGCCAGCAGCGTAGGGACAGATCCCTACGAGCAGTACTTC.

The chain joins TRBV20-1 to TRBJ2-5; 10 bases agree with TRBD2. Germline V gene sequence: CDR1 DFQATT, CDR2 SNEGSKA (reference sequence). The CDR3 extends over 14 amino acids. Unmatched junction bases numbered 7, after V lost 5 bases and J lost 4 bases. Written as DNA, the CDR3 is TGCAGTGCTCCTGGACTAGCGGTCTCAGAGACCCAGTACTTC. Residues: CSAPGLAVSETQYF.

The J gene is TRBJ2-3, the V gene TRBV6-1, with D perhaps TRBD1 (5 bases). This CDR3 region has 14 residues. V lost 6 bases and J 6 bases, leaving 16 bases between the germline ends. The V gene's germline CDR1 is MNHNS and CDR2 SASEGT. The CDR3 DNA is TGTGCCAGCAGCCCCAGGCAGGGTTGGGATACGCAGTATTTT. Translated: CASSPRQGWDTQYF.

This clonotype has a count of ten or more. V usage is TRBV30 and J usage is TRBJ1-1; D may be TRBD1 (5 bases). V was shortened by 4 bases and J by 3 bases, with 9 bases between the two germline ends. The CDR3 is 12 residues long. Germline CDR1 and CDR2: GTSNPN and SVGIG (reference sequence). In DNA, the CDR3 is TGTGCCTGGACCCTAGGGGACACTGAAGCTTTCTTT. It translates to CAWTLGDTEAFF.

This clonotype has a handful of counts. The chain combines TRBV27 with TRBJ2-7; the D gene is possibly TRBD1 (6 bases). This CDR3 is 12 amino acids long. The V end lost 5 bases, the J end lost 9 bases, and 14 bases lay between the germline ends. CDR1 and CDR2 (germline): MNHEY, SMNVEV (reference sequence). The CDR3 DNA follows: TGTGCCAGCAGTGCCGCAGGGGTTGGGCAGTACTTC. This codes for CASSAAGVGQYF.

This clonotype was counted at least ten times. The chain uses TRBV20-1 and TRBJ2-7; 9 positions match TRBD2. CDR1 and CDR2 from the germline V gene are DFQATT and SNEGSKA (reference sequence). This CDR3 has 14 amino acids. Trimming cost V 3 bases and J 2 bases; bases outside gene matches: 5. The CDR3 protein is CSARALAGPYEQYF. The CDR3 DNA reads TGCAGTGCTAGGGCGCTAGCGGGGCCCTACGAGCAGTACTTC.